Below, one TCR beta chain is given with its context. Antigen unknown. Clinical symptoms, serum thyroxine, TRAb, thyroid ultrasound and orbital computed tomography informed diagnoses. Amplification yielded TCR beta CDR3 regions, with RNA transcripts as the source. First-round RT-PCR of the TCR CDR3 relied on the HTBI primer set. In TCRdb, the multiplex PCR reads were re-called with MiXCR into one record per CDR3 protein. Here the sample spans almost 500,000 distinct CDR3 sequences, around a fifth being singletons. Germline CDR1 and CDR2: MNHEY and SVGEGT. The CDR3 contains 11 residues. Trimming pared 8 bases from V and 6 bases from J, leaving 11 bases between. This entry belongs to a study of T cells in Graves' hyperthyroidism and ophthalmopathy. Study outcomes and limitations: The model made its ophthalmopathy prediction, and onset followed a median around 6.9 months later.

This chain links TRBV6-2 or TRBV6-3 with TRBJ2-7; maybe TRBD1 (5 bases). The sequence derives from a woman aged 70 to 79 with Graves' ophthalmopathy. The sequencing input was blood. CDR3 coding DNA: TGTGCCAGCCAGGGAATCGGCGAGCAGTACTTC. Translation gives CASQGIGEQYF.